Each of the 9 T cell receptor beta chains below was sequenced from the same sample in a study of blood T cell repertoires in COVID-19. Profiling relied on immunoSEQ multiplex PCR, and the TCRdb table lists in-frame clones only, not all of them. The sample consists of 200,000 or so clones, roughly 80% of them appearing once. Sequencing used peripheral blood. Receptors were obtained from a woman under 40 with acute or convalescent COVID-19.

The chain joins TRBV27 to TRBJ1-5, with TRBD1 matching 7 bases. Trimming at V came to 6 bases and at J to 9 bases, leaving 14 bases not matched to a gene. This CDR3 spans 15 amino acids. Germline assignment: CDR1 MNHEY and CDR2 SMNVEV (reference sequence). The CDR3 sequence: CASRPYRGSYGPQHF. The CDR3, as DNA: TGTGCCAGCAGGCCTTACAGGGGCTCCTACGGGCCCCAGCATTTT.

The chain has TRBV28 and TRBJ1-2, with D perhaps matching TRBD1 (6 bases). In germline, CDR1 is MDHEN, CDR2 SYDVKM. The CDR3 length is 15 residues. The germline V and J ends were trimmed by 6 bases and 0 bases, with 14 bases remaining between them. CDR3 residues: CASRVVQGSNYGYTF. The CDR3, as DNA: TGTGCCAGCAGGGTGGTACAGGGTTCTAACTATGGCTACACCTTC.

The chain is built from TRBV10-3 and TRBJ2-3; 7 bases match TRBD1. The length of the CDR3 is 15 residues. CDR1 is ENHRY and CDR2 is SYGVKD in the germline V gene. V gave up 3 bases and J gave up 6 bases; unmatched junction bases: 9. CDR3: CAISERDSLLDTQYF. For the CDR3, the DNA is TGTGCCATCAGTGAAAGGGACAGCCTGTTGGATACGCAGTATTTT.

V gene TRBV9 combines with J gene TRBJ1-6, with unresolved D. The V gene lost 4 bases and the J gene lost 5 bases, with 19 bases spanning the gap. The CDR3 is made up of 17 amino acids. Germline V CDR1 and CDR2: SGDLS, YYNGEE. The DNA of the CDR3 is TGTGCCAGCAGCCCTATGGAGGGTCTTAGGGATAATTCACCCCTCCACTTT. Amino acid sequence: CASSPMEGLRDNSPLHF.

This clone was seen a handful of times. This chain links TRBV11-2 with TRBJ2-7, with 7 bases lining up with TRBD1. The germline V gene has CDR1 SGHAT and CDR2 FQNNGV. V was clipped by 6 bases and J by 2 bases; unmatched bases: 16. This CDR3 spans 17 amino acids. The CDR3 reads CASSKTRPSTGAYEQYF. The CDR3 DNA reads as TGTGCCAGCAGTAAAACACGACCATCCACAGGGGCCTACGAGCAGTACTTC.

The chain carries TRBV28 and TRBJ1-5; D call uncertain. This CDR3 comprises 17 residues. Germline CDR1 is MDHEN and CDR2 is SYDVKM. The V end lost 3 bases, the J end lost 0 bases, and 15 bases lay between the germline ends. CDR3 sequence reads: CASSFPRTGYSNQPQHF. The CDR3 DNA reads as TGTGCCAGCAGTTTTCCCCGTACGGGATATAGCAATCAGCCCCAGCATTTT.

This chain joins TRBV2 and TRBJ1-3, with no clear D. Trimming stripped 8 bases from V and 0 bases from J, with 11 bases between. CDR3 length: 14 amino acids. Germline V lookup: CDR1 SNHLY, CDR2 FYNNEI. CDR3 residues: CASAIGSSGNTIYF. The DNA for the CDR3 is TGTGCCAGCGCAATCGGGAGCTCTGGAAACACCATATATTTT.

The chain is built from TRBV25-1 and TRBJ2-2, with a possible D match to TRBD1 (6 bases). Trimming removed 8 bases from V and 4 bases from J, with 8 bases in between. This CDR3 comprises 12 residues. Germline CDR1 reads MGHDK; CDR2 reads SYGVNS. The CDR3, as DNA: TGTGCCAGCCGCAGGGGCACCGGGGAGCTGTTTTTT. The encoded protein is CASRRGTGELFF.

The rearrangement joins TRBV27 to TRBJ2-3, with 7 bases fitting TRBD2. The germline V gene has CDR1 MNHEY and CDR2 SMNVEV (reference sequence). With 6 bases clipped from V and 1 base from J, the junction kept 4 bases outside the gene matches. The CDR3 length is 14 residues. The CDR3: CASSSGRRTDTQYF. The CDR3 nucleotides read TGTGCCAGCAGCTCCGGGAGGCGCACAGATACGCAGTATTTT.